This T cell receptor beta chain was observed in a study of blood T cell repertoires in COVID-19. Germline V gene sequence: CDR1 MNHNY, CDR2 SVGAGI (reference sequence). The junction had 9 bases not matched to a gene; V was cut back by 2 bases and J by 6 bases. There are 16 residues in the CDR3. Profiled with immunoSEQ multiplex PCR; TCRdb holds only in-frame clones, not every one. The table lists 150,000 to 180,000 clones, around 85% of them singletons. The genes are TRBV6-6 and TRBJ1-5; TRBD1 agrees at 8 bases. The sequence was collected from a man aged 60-69 years with COVID-19, enrolled during active disease. Input material: peripheral blood. The CDR3 bases are TGTGCCAGCAGTTACCCTCAGGGGGCCCGAGTTCAGCCCCAGCATTTT. Its protein product is CASSYPQGARVQPQHF.